Below, 9 T cell receptor beta chains from the same sample are listed, as sequenced in a study of monozygotic twins with inflammatory bowel disease (dated by TCRdb to about 2019). Library preparation was by 5' RACE. Sequenced on an Illumina HiSeq 2500. TCRdb reprocessed the reads, so every CDR3 protein sequence counts as one entry and DNA is not shown. The sample table gives under 350,000 distinct CDR3 sequences. 5.6% of the sample is held by the ten biggest clonotypes. Material: blood. The receptor set was obtained from a human donor with ulcerative colitis or Crohn's disease, or a healthy co-twin of an affected twin (not recorded which).

The gene calls are TRBV20-1 and TRBJ2-2; the D call from TCRdb, TRBD1, cannot be confirmed without DNA. CDR1 and CDR2 from the germline V gene are DFQATT and SNEGSKA (reference sequence). The CDR3 covers 16 residues. The CDR3 region is CSARMTGRGRTGELFF.

This rearrangement joins TRBV16 to TRBJ2-7. CDR1 and CDR2 (germline): KGHSY, FQNENV. The CDR3 contains 15 residues. The CDR3 here is CASSQFREDAYEQYF.

The chain couples TRBV9 to TRBJ2-3; TCRdb selects TRBD2, and the lack of DNA leaves this call unchecked. CDR1 and CDR2 from the germline V gene are SGDLS and YYNGEE. This CDR3 region has 17 residues. The CDR3 loop reads CASSVGTTIKSADTQYF.

The rearrangement joins TRBV5-6 to TRBJ2-1; the D call of TRBD2 rests on TCRdb alone, since no DNA is present to check it. Germline assignment: CDR1 SGHDT and CDR2 YYEEEE. The CDR3 totals 16 residues. CDR3 sequence: CASSLFAGTSLNEQFF.

J is TRBJ2-5 and V is TRBV28; TCRdb indicates TRBD2, and absent DNA this call remains unverified. The germline V gene encodes CDR1 MDHEN and CDR2 SYDVKM. This CDR3 is built from 12 residues. CDR3 amino acids: CASTSGQETQYF.

V is TRBV5-1 and J is TRBJ2-7; with no DNA, the TCRdb D assignment of TRBD1 cannot be verified. This CDR3 is 15 amino acids long. The germline V gene encodes CDR1 SGHRS and CDR2 YFSETQ. CDR3 sequence: CASSVGTGGAYEQYF.

The V and J genes are TRBV12-3 or TRBV12-4 and TRBJ2-3; there is no DNA to check the TCRdb D call of TRBD1. CDR3 length: 15 residues. The CDR3 loop reads CASSRDRLYTDTQYF.

The chain uses TRBV3-1 and TRBJ2-1; no DNA is available, so the TRBD1 call from TCRdb remains unchecked. The germline V gene has CDR1 LGHDT and CDR2 YNNKEL (reference sequence). The CDR3 totals 15 residues. The CDR3 sequence: CASSQRGLGGNEQFF.

The genes are TRBV28 and TRBJ2-7; the TCRdb D gene call, TRBD1, has no DNA to confirm it. The CDR3 is 14 amino acids. CDR1 is MDHEN, CDR2 SYDVKM, per germline. The CDR3: CASTIGGRGNEQYF. The full variable domain, its missing parts supplied by reference TRBV28 and TRBJ2-7, is DVKVTQSSRYLVKRTGEKVFLECVQDMDHENMFWYRQDPGLGLRLIYFSYDVKMKEKGDIPEGYSVSREKKERFSLILESASTNQTSMYLCASTIGGRGNEQYFGPGTRLTVT.